A single sample is the source of the 10 T cell receptor beta chains below, sequenced in a study of identical twins. MiXCR was run by TCRdb on the 5' RACE reads, yielding one entry per CDR3 protein. This table holds about 570,000 distinct CDR3 sequences, approximately 10% found once. These data were likewise used in another study, on yellow fever vaccine responses in identical twins.

The sequencing sample was made of PBMCs. The origin of the receptors is a woman aged 18-30 years in good health.

The table lists this clonotype with many counts. The chain links TRBV4-1 to TRBJ2-6; D might be TRBD1 (6 bases). V lost 2 bases to trimming and J lost 8 bases, with 10 bases between them. Germline V gene lookup returns CDR1 MGHRA and CDR2 YSYEKL. The CDR3 extends over 14 amino acids. CDR3 loop: CASSQKTGTNVLTF. The CDR3 region has the DNA TGCGCCAGCAGCCAAAAAACAGGGACCAACGTCCTGACTTTC.

This clonotype was seen ten or more times. The CDR3 region is CASRTGAINQPQHF. In DNA, the CDR3 is TGTGCCAGCAGGACAGGAGCTATCAATCAGCCCCAGCATTTT. This rearrangement joins TRBV12-3 or TRBV12-4 to TRBJ1-5; the D gene is possibly TRBD1 (6 bases). This CDR3 has 14 amino acids. Trimming pared 6 bases from V and 3 bases from J, leaving 12 bases between.

Notes on this clonotype: A read error may account for a junction end that differs from germline. V gene TRBV7-7 combines with J gene TRBJ2-1; a weak D match, TRBD2 (6 bases). The CDR3 is made up of 17 amino acids. Germline CDR1 SSHAT, CDR2 FNYEAQ (reference sequence). This chain's CDR3 is CASSPRAGNSRGDEQFF. Written as DNA, the CDR3 is TGTGCTAGCAGCCCGAGAGCGGGCAACTCCCGTGGGGATGAGCAGTTCTTC.

This clonotype has more than one count but fewer than ten. The chain joins TRBV11-2 to TRBJ2-1, with D unclear. The V gene's germline CDR1 is SGHAT and CDR2 FQNNGV. CDR3 length: 14 residues. V dropped 5 bases and J dropped 3 bases, with 11 bases sitting between them. CDR3 sequence (DNA): TGTGCCAGCAGCGAGAGTGGGGTCTACAATGAGCAGTTCTTC. It codes for CASSESGVYNEQFF.

At least ten counts were recorded for this clonotype. The J gene is TRBJ2-7, the V gene TRBV9, with a tentative D call TRBD2 (5 bases). The germline CDR1 and CDR2 sequences are SGDLS and YYNGEE. The CDR3 is 15 amino acids. Trimming shortened V by 0 bases and J by 5 bases, and 15 bases separated the two germline ends. CDR3: CASSVEADYRDEQYF. DNA of the CDR3: TGTGCCAGCAGCGTAGAGGCTGACTACCGGGACGAGCAGTACTTC.

A note on this clonotype: One end of the junction does not line up with germline, which may come from a read error. The chain is built from TRBV20-1 and TRBJ2-5; D might be TRBD1 (7 bases). Germline assignment: CDR1 DFQATT and CDR2 SNEGSKA (reference sequence). This CDR3 contains 15 residues. For the CDR3, the DNA is TGCTGTGCTACCGGATTCCAGGGGGGTCTGGAGACCCAGTACTTC. Translation: CCATGFQGGLETQYF.

This clonotype was recorded a few times. The chain couples TRBV29-1 to TRBJ2-3, with D possibly being TRBD2 (5 bases). There are 12 residues in the CDR3. Germline V gives CDR1 SQVTM, CDR2 ANQGSEA. V was clipped by 4 bases and J by 4 bases, with 9 bases between them. This chain's CDR3 is CSVVLGADTQYF. CDR3 coding DNA: TGCAGCGTTGTGCTGGGAGCAGATACGCAGTATTTT.

This clonotype has ten or more counts. The V gene is TRBV11-2, the J gene TRBJ2-4; 12 nucleotides agree with TRBD1. Germline assignment: CDR1 SGHAT and CDR2 FQNNGV. The V segment lost 3 bases and the J segment 5 bases; nucleotides outside the gene matches: 5. This CDR3 is 16 amino acids long. In nucleotides, the CDR3 is TGTGCCAGCAGCTTTCGGGGGACAGGGGGCGAAAACATTCAGTACTTC. Translated: CASSFRGTGGENIQYF.

This clonotype appeared a few times. CDR3 in amino acids: CASSFRASPFSTDTQYF. In DNA form, the CDR3 reads TGTGCCAGCAGCTTCAGGGCTAGCCCCTTTAGCACAGATACGCAGTATTTT. The chain is built from TRBV7-2 and TRBJ2-3, with D tentatively TRBD1 or TRBD2 (5 bases each). V was cut by 3 bases and J by 0 bases, with 16 bases left in between. The V gene's germline CDR1 is SGHTA and CDR2 FQGNSA. This CDR3 is 17 amino acids long.

This clonotype was counted a few times. V and J are TRBV28 and TRBJ2-7; TRBD1 matches at 8 bases. Germline V gives CDR1 MDHEN, CDR2 SYDVKM. J lost 6 bases, V lost 5 bases, and 6 bases had no gene match. This CDR3 has 13 amino acids. Here the CDR3 DNA reads TGTGCCAGCAGTGCCCTAACAGGGGGCGAGCAGTACTTC. Translating gives CASSALTGGEQYF.